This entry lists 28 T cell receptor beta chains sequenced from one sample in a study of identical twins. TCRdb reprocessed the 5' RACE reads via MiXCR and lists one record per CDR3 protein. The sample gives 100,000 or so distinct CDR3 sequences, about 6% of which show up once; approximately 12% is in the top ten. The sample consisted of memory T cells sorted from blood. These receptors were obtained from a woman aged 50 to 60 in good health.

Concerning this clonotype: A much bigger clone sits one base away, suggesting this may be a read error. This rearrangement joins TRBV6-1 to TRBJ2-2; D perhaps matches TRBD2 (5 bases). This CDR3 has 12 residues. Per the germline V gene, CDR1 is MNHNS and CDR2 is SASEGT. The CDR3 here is CPSSEGIGELFF. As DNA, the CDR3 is TGTCCTAGCAGTGAAGGAATCGGGGAGCTGTTTTTT.

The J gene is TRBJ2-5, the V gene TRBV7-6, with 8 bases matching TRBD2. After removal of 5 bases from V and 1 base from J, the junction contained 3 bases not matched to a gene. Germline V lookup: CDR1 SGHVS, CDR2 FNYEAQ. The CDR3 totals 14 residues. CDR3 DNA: TGTGCCAGCAGCACAACTAGCGGCCAAGAGACCCAGTACTTC. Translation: CASSTTSGQETQYF.

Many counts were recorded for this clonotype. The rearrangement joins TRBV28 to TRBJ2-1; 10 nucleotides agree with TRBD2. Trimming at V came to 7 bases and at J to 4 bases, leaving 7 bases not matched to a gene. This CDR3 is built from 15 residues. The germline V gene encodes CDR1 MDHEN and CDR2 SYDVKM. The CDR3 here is CASTPGTSVYNEQFF. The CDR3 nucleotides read TGTGCCAGCACTCCAGGGACTAGCGTATACAATGAGCAGTTCTTC.

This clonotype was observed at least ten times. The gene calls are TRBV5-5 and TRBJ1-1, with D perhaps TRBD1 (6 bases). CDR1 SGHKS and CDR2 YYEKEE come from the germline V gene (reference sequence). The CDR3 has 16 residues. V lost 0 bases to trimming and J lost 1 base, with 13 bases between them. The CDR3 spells CASSLDPGAANTEAFF. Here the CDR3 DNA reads TGTGCCAGCAGCTTGGACCCGGGGGCCGCGAACACTGAAGCTTTCTTT.

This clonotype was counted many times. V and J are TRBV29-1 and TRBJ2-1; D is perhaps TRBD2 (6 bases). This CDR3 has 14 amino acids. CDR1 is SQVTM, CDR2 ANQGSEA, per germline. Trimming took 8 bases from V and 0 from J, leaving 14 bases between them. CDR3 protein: CSSLAPSSYNEQFF. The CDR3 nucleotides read TGCAGCTCGCTAGCGCCCAGCTCCTACAATGAGCAGTTCTTC.

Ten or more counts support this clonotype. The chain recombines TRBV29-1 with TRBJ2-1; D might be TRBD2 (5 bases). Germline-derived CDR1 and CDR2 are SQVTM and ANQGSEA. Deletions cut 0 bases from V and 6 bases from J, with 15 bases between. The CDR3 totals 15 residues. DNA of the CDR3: TGCAGCGTTGAAGAGAGGGAAATCAGGCGCAATGAGCAGTTCTTC. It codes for CSVEEREIRRNEQFF.

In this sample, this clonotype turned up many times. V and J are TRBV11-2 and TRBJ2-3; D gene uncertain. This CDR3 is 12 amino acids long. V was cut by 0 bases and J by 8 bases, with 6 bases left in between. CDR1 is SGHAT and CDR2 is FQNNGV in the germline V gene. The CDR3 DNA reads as TGTGCCAGCAGCTTAGATTCTCGTACGCAGTATTTT. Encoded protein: CASSLDSRTQYF.

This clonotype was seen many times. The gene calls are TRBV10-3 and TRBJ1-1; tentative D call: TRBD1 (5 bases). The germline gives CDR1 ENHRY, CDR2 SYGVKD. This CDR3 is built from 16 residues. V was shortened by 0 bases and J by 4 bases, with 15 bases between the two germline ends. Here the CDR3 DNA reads TGTGCCATCAGTGAGTCGACGGGACGGGGGGTCACTGAAGCTTTCTTT. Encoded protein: CAISESTGRGVTEAFF.

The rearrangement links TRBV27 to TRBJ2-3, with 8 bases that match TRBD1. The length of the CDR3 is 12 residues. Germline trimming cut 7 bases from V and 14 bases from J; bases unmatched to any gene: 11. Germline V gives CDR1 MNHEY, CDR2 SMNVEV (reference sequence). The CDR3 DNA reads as TGTGCCAGCAAACGAGGACAGGGAATTTGGTATTTT. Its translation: CASKRGQGIWYF.

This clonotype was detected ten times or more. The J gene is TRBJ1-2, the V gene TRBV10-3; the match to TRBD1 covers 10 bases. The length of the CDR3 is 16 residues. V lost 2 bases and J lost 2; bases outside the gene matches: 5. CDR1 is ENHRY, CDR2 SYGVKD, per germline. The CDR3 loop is CAISEPPGQGNYGYTF. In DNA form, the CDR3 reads TGTGCCATCAGTGAGCCCCCGGGACAGGGGAACTATGGCTACACCTTC.

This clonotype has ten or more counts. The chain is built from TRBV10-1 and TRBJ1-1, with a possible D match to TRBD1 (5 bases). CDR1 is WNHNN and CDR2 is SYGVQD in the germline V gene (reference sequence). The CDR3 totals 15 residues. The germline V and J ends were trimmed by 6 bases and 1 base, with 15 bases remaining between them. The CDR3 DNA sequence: TGCGCCAGCAGATCCCCTCACAGGCCGAACACTGAAGCTTTCTTT. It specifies CASRSPHRPNTEAFF.

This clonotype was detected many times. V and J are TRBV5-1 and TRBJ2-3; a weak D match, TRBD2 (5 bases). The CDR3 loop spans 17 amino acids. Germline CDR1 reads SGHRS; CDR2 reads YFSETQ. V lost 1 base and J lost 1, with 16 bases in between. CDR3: CASSLTYGRAGTDTQYF. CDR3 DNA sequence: TGCGCCAGCAGCTTGACTTATGGGAGAGCCGGCACAGATACGCAGTATTTT.

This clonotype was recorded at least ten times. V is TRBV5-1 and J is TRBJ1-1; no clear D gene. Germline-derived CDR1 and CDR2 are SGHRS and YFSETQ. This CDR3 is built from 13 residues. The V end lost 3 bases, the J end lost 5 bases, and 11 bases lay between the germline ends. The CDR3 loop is CASSSGPKTEAFF. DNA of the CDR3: TGCGCCAGCAGCTCCGGGCCCAAGACTGAAGCTTTCTTT.

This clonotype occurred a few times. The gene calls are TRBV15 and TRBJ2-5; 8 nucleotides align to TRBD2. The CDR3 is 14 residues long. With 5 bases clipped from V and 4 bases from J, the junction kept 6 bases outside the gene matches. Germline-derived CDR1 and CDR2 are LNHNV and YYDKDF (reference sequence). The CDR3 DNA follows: TGTGCCACCAGCGGCGGGACTAGGAGAGAGACCCAGTACTTC. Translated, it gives CATSGGTRRETQYF.

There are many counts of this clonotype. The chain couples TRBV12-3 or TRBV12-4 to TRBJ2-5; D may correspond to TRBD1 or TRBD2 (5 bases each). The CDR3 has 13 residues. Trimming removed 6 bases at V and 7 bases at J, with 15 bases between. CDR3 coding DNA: TGTGCCAGCAGCCCCGAGGGGTCCGGGACCCAGTACTTC. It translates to CASSPEGSGTQYF.

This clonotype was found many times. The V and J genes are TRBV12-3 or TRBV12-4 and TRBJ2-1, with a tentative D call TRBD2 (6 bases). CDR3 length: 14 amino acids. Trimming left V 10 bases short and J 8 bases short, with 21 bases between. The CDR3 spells CATHPPGVGYEQFF. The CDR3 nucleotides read TGTGCCACCCATCCCCCGGGGGTTGGGTATGAGCAGTTCTTC.

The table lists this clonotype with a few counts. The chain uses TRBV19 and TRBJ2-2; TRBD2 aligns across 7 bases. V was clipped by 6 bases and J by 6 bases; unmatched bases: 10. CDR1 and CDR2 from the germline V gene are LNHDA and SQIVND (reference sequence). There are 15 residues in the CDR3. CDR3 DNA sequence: TGTGCCAGTAGCCGAAATTTCCGGGGGGCCGGGGAGCTGTTTTTT. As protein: CASSRNFRGAGELFF.

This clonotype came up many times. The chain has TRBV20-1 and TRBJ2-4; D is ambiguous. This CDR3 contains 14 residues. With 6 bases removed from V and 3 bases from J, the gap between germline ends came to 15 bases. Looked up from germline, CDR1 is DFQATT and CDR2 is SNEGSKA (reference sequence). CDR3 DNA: TGCAGTGCCGATGATGCTAGGGACAAAAACATTCAGTACTTC. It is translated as CSADDARDKNIQYF.

The CDR3 region is CASSSREGGTGELFF. In DNA, the CDR3 is TGTGCCAGCAGCTCGCGGGAGGGGGGCACCGGGGAGCTGTTTTTT. This chain links TRBV7-3 with TRBJ2-2; 9 nucleotides align to TRBD2. CDR1 SGHTA and CDR2 FQGTGA come from the germline V gene. J gave up 4 bases and V 4 bases, and 4 bases lay outside the gene matches. The CDR3 has 15 residues. Full variable domain (outside the CDR3, taken from reference TRBV7-3 and TRBJ2-2): GAGVSQTPSNKVTEKGKYVELRCDPISGHTALYWYRQSLGQGPEFLIYFQGTGAADDSGLPNDRFFAVRPEGSVSTLKIQRTERGDSAVYLCASSSREGGTGELFFGEGSRLTVL.

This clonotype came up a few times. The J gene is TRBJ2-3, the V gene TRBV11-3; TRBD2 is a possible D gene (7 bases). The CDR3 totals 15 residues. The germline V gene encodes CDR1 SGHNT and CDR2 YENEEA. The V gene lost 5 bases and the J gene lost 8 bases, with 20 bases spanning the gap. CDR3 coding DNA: TGTGCCAGCAGCCGAATATCGGGGGAGGGGGTTACGCAGTATTTT. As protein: CASSRISGEGVTQYF.

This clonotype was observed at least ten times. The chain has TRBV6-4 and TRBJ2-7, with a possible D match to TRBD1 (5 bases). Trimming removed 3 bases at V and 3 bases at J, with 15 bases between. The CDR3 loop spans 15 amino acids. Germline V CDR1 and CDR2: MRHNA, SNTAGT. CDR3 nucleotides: TGTGCCAGCAGTGAGGGGCCTCCGCGCTACTACGAGCAGTACGTC. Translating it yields CASSEGPPRYYEQYV.

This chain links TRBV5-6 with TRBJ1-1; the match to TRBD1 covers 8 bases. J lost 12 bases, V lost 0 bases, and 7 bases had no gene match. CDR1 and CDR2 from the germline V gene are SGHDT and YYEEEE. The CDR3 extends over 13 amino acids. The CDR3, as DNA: TGTGCCAGCAGCTTGGATCGGGACAGGAGTTCTTTCTTT. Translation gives CASSLDRDRSSFF.

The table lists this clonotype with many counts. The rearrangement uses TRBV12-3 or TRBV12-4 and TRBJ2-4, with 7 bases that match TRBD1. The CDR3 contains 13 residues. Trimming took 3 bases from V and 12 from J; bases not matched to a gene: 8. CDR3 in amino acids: CASSFDRAYYQYF. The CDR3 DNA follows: TGTGCCAGCAGTTTCGACAGGGCGTATTATCAGTACTTC.

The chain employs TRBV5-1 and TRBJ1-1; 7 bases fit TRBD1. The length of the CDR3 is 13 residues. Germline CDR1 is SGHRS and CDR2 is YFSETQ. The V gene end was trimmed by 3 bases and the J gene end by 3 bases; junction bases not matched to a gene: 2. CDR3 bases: TGCGCCAGCAGCTCGGGACAGTACACTGAAGCTTTCTTT. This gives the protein CASSSGQYTEAFF.

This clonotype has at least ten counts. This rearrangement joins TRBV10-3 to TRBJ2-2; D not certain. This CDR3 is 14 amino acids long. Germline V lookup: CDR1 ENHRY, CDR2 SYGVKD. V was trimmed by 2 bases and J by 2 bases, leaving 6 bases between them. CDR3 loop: CAISERSNTGELFF. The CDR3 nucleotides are TGTGCCATCAGTGAGCGGTCAAACACCGGGGAGCTGTTTTTT.

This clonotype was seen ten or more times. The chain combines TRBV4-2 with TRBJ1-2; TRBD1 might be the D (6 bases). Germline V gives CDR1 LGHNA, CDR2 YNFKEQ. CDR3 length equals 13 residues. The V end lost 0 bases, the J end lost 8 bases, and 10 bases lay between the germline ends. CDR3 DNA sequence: TGTGCCAGCAGCCAAGAGGGGGCTGTGGGCTACACCTTC. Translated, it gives CASSQEGAVGYTF.

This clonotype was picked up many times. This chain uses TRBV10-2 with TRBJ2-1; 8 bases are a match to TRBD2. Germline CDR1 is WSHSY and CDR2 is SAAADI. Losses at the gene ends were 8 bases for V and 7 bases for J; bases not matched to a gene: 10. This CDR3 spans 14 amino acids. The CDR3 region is CASGHLAGLNEQFF. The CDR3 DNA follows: TGCGCCAGCGGGCACCTAGCGGGCCTGAATGAGCAGTTCTTC.

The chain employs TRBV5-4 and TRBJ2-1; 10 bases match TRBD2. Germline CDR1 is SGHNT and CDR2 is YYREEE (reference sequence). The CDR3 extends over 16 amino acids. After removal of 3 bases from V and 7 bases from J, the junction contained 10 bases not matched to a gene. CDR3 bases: TGTGCCAGCAGCTCCAAACTAGCGGGAATAGGTAATGAGCAGTTCTTC. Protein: CASSSKLAGIGNEQFF.